A single T cell receptor (beta chain) is shown here with its context. KT2, a clone with a known TCR, was spiked into unfractionated PBMC. Different KT2-to-PBMC ratios were created with a constant PBMC count. An oligo carrying a UMI was ligated to the cDNA 3' end. The first PCR ran around 4 cycles with an equimolar RC1.1 and RC1.2 beta primer mix. One entry per CDR3 protein, called by TCRdb with MiXCR from the UMI-ligation and nested PCR reads. The table has tens of thousands of distinct CDR3 sequences, around a tenth seen once; the top ten hold over 9.5%. These data are taken from a study of quantifying T cell responses using KT2 cells. About the research overall: RNA was reverse transcribed with TCR alpha and beta constant-region primers. The T4 ligation step was estimated to exceed 9.5% efficiency under optimum conditions.

The source material was PBMCs spiked with cells of the T cell clone KT2. The sequence derives from a human donor.

CDR3 DNA: TGTGCCAGCAAAAAGGGACAGGGTGGCAATCAGCCCCAGCATTTT. Its protein is CASKKGQGGNQPQHF. This rearrangement joins TRBV7-2 to TRBJ1-5; 9 positions agree with TRBD1. Looked up from germline, CDR1 is SGHTA and CDR2 is FQGNSA. There are 15 residues in the CDR3. Losses at the gene ends were 7 bases for V and 2 bases for J; bases not matched to a gene: 6.